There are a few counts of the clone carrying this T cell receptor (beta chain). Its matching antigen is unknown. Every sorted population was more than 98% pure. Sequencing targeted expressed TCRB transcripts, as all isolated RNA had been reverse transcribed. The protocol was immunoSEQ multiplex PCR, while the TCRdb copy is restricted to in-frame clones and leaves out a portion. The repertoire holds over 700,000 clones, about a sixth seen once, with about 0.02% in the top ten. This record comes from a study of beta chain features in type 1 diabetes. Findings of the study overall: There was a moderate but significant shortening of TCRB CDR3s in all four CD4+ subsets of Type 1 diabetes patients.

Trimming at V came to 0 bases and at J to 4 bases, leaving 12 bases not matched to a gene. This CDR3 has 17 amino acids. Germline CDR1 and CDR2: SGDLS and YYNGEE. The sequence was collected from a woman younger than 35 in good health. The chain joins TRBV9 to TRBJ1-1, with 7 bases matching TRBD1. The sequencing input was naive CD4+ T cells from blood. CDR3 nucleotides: TGTGCCAGCAGCGTAGGACAGGGAGCCTCTGCGAGCACTGAAGCTTTCTTT. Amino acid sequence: CASSVGQGASASTEAFF. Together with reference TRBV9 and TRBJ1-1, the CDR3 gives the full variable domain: DSGVTQTPKHLITATGQRVTLRCSPRSGDLSVYWYQQSLDQGLQFLIQYYNGEERAKGNILERFSAQQFPDLHSELNLSSLELGDSALYFCASSVGQGASASTEAFFGQGTRLTVV.